The 10 T cell receptor beta chains reported below all come from one sample, sequenced in a study of shared clonotypes between healthy human individuals. Profiling relied on immunoSEQ multiplex PCR, and the TCRdb table lists in-frame clones only, not all of them. The profile shows fewer than 3 million clones, around 92% of them singletons. The specimen sequenced was naive CD4+ T cells from PBMCs. Subset given: CD45RA+ positively selected. The origin of the receptors is a man between 18 and 35 years old in good health. Some clones in this sample may be carry-over from other donors' samples.

V gene TRBV9 combines with J gene TRBJ2-2; unclear D gene. Per the germline V gene, CDR1 is SGDLS and CDR2 is YYNGEE. CDR3 length: 16 amino acids. V gave up 4 bases and J gave up 1 base, with 14 bases separating them. The chain's CDR3 is CASSLTIPQNTGELFF. In DNA, the CDR3 is TGTGCCAGCAGCTTAACTATCCCACAGAACACCGGGGAGCTGTTTTTT. The full variable domain, with the rest looked up from reference TRBV9 and TRBJ2-2, is DSGVTQTPKHLITATGQRVTLRCSPRSGDLSVYWYQQSLDQGLQFLIQYYNGEERAKGNILERFSAQQFPDLHSELNLSSLELGDSALYFCASSLTIPQNTGELFFGEGSRLTVL.

This chain joins TRBV28 and TRBJ1-4; a weak D match, TRBD1 (6 bases). The CDR3 is made up of 19 amino acids. Germline values: CDR1 MDHEN, CDR2 SYDVKM. V was pared by 0 bases and J by 5 bases, with 22 bases between. The CDR3: CASSLWGSGGRSSNEKLFF. DNA for the CDR3: TGTGCCAGCAGTTTATGGGGATCGGGGGGCCGGTCTTCAAATGAAAAACTGTTTTTT.

J is TRBJ1-1 and V is TRBV7-3; possibly TRBD1 for D (5 bases). There are 14 residues in the CDR3. Trimming took off 4 bases at V and 1 base at J, with 10 bases between the two ends. In germline, CDR1 is SGHTA, CDR2 FQGTGA. CDR3 region: CASSSYGGNTEAFF. The DNA of the CDR3 is TGTGCCAGCAGCTCCTATGGGGGGAACACTGAAGCTTTCTTT.

The chain uses TRBV5-1 and TRBJ2-7; D may be TRBD1 or TRBD2 (5 bases each). There are 13 residues in the CDR3. V shed 0 bases and J shed 10 bases, with 14 bases lying between them. CDR1 SGHRS and CDR2 YFSETQ come from the germline V gene. The CDR3: CASSLDRDVGQYF. The CDR3 DNA follows: TGCGCCAGCAGCTTGGACCGGGACGTTGGTCAGTACTTC. Filled out from reference TRBV5-1 and TRBJ2-7, the complete variable domain reads KAGVTQTPRYLIKTRGQQVTLSCSPISGHRSVSWYQQTPGQGLQFLFEYFSETQRNKGNFPGRFSGRQFSNSRSEMNVSTLELGDSALYLCASSLDRDVGQYFGPGTRLTVT.

The V and J genes are TRBV12-5 and TRBJ2-7, with D perhaps matching TRBD1 (6 bases). Trimming stripped 1 base from V and 2 bases from J, with 15 bases between. This CDR3 has 16 amino acids. Per germline, CDR1 LGHNT and CDR2 FRNRAP. CDR3 nucleotide sequence: TGTGCTAGTGGTTTGGACCTCGTGGACAGAGCCTACGAGCAGTACTTC. Amino acid sequence: CASGLDLVDRAYEQYF.

This clone showed up just a few times. The V call is TRBV2, the J call TRBJ1-2; D is uncertain. The CDR3 totals 14 residues. V lost 4 bases and J 0 bases, leaving 9 bases between the germline ends. Germline values: CDR1 SNHLY, CDR2 FYNNEI. The CDR3 protein is CASSAGNPNYGYTF. The CDR3 DNA reads TGTGCCAGCAGTGCGGGGAATCCTAACTATGGCTACACCTTC. Looking up the rest from reference TRBV2 and TRBJ1-2 gives the full variable domain: EPEVTQTPSHQVTQMGQEVILRCVPISNHLYFYWYRQILGQKVEFLVSFYNNEISEKSEIFDDQFSVERPDGSNFTLKIRSTKLEDSAMYFCASSAGNPNYGYTFGSGTRLTVV.

V is TRBV6-5 and J is TRBJ1-2, with TRBD1 identical over 9 bases. Germline trimming cut 5 bases from V and 5 bases from J; bases unmatched to any gene: 6. Germline V lookup: CDR1 MNHEY, CDR2 SVGAGI. The CDR3 has 14 residues. CDR3 residues: CASSLRDRAYGYTF. CDR3 nucleotides: TGTGCCAGCAGTCTAAGGGACAGGGCGTATGGCTACACCTTC.

The V and J genes are TRBV2 and TRBJ1-3, with D hard to call. V gave up 3 bases and J gave up 0 bases, with 9 bases separating them. This CDR3 spans 15 amino acids. CDR1 is SNHLY and CDR2 is FYNNEI in the germline V gene. The CDR3 here is CASSEIRSSGNTIYF. In DNA form, the CDR3 reads TGTGCCAGCAGTGAGATCAGGAGCTCTGGAAACACCATATATTTT. Combining the CDR3 with reference TRBV2 and TRBJ1-3 gives the whole variable domain EPEVTQTPSHQVTQMGQEVILRCVPISNHLYFYWYRQILGQKVEFLVSFYNNEISEKSEIFDDQFSVERPDGSNFTLKIRSTKLEDSAMYFCASSEIRSSGNTIYFGEGSWLTVV.

For this clone: This CDR3 is also generated by other DNA sequences in the sample. This sequence joins TRBV5-1 and TRBJ2-2, with D perhaps TRBD1 (5 bases). Between the trimmed V and J ends, which lost 0 bases and 4 bases, there was a span of 10 bases. Germline loops: CDR1 SGHRS, CDR2 YFSETQ. CDR3 length: 15 amino acids. The CDR3 loop is CASSLVGVGTGELFF. DNA of the CDR3: TGCGCCAGCAGCTTGGTAGGGGTCGGCACCGGGGAGCTGTTTTTT.

This chain uses TRBV2 with TRBJ2-5, with TRBD1 identical over 8 bases. Trimming took 4 bases from V and 5 from J; bases not matched to a gene: 9. This CDR3 region has 15 residues. Germline lookup yields CDR1 SNHLY and CDR2 FYNNEI. CDR3 sequence (DNA): TGTGCCAGCAGTGTGCAGGGGGCGCTTTACGAGACCCAGTACTTC. This translates into CASSVQGALYETQYF.